This T cell receptor (beta chain) appears in the sequencing data of a study of a mutant IDH1 vaccine in newly diagnosed glioma. Background on the study: Vaccination began 4-6 weeks post radiotherapy alone, or with temozolomide cycles. Every participant had undergone radiotherapy, temozolomide, or both before, and most underwent both. Study-wide results and limits: There seemed to be no relation between pseudoprogression and changes in top peripheral T cell clonotypes.

The repertoire was sequenced with immunoSEQ multiplex PCR; TCRdb's copy has only in-frame clones and lacks some. The data hold about 120,000 clones, with around 80% observed a single time. Time point specified: week 11, during vaccination. Each dose delivered 300 ug of mutant IDH1 20-mer peptide subcutaneously with imiquimod. Each donor presented with a new WHO grade 3 or 4 astrocytoma that tested IDH1-mutant and showed ATRX loss. The length of the CDR3 is 14 residues. The V gene's germline CDR1 is SGHTA and CDR2 FQGTGA. Trimming took 2 bases from V and 5 from J; bases not matched to a gene: 3. With respect to this clone: As yet, its antigen is unknown.

This chain connects TRBV7-3 to TRBJ2-1; 7 bases fit TRBD2. This TCR came from a man aged 40-50 years with glioma. This specimen was PBMCs, taken from a glioma patient whose treatment included an IDH1 peptide vaccine. This CDR3 is CASSLAGVNNEQFF. For the CDR3, the DNA is TGTGCCAGCAGCTTAGCGGGAGTTAACAATGAGCAGTTCTTC.